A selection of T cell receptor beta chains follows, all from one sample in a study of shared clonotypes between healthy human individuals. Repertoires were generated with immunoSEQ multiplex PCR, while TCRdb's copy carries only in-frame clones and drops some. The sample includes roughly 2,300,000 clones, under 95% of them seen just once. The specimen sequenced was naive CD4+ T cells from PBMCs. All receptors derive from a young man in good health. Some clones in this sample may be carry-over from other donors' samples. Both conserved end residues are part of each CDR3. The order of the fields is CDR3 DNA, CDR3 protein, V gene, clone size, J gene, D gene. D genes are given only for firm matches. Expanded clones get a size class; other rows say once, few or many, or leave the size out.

TGTGCCAGCAGCGCCACAGGGTCCAGACAAGAGACCCAGTACTTC,CASSATGSRQETQYF,TRBV9,NA,TRBJ2-5,NA
TGTGCCAGCAGCTTAGCGGGCAGGGCTTACGAGCAGTACTTC,CASSLAGRAYEQYF,TRBV13,NA,TRBJ2-7,NA
TGCGCCAGCAGCCAAGACAGTTCCTATGGCTACACCTTC,CASSQDSSYGYTF,TRBV5-1,NA,TRBJ1-2,NA
TGTGCCAGCAGCCTAGCGGGTATATACAATGAGCAGTTCTTC,CASSLAGIYNEQFF,TRBV6-5,NA,TRBJ2-1,TRBD2
TGTGCCAGCAGCTTGGGCCCTACAGGTCCCCAAGAGACCCAGTACTTC,CASSLGPTGPQETQYF,TRBV5-6,NA,TRBJ2-5,NA
TGTGCCAGCAGGGGAGGGGGCTACGAGCAGTACTTC,CASRGGGYEQYF,TRBV2,NA,TRBJ2-7,NA
TGTGCCAGCAGCTTAGTGGTGAACACTGAAGCTTTCTTT,CASSLVVNTEAFF,TRBV7-8,NA,TRBJ1-1,NA
TGTGCCAGTAGTATCACCACAGGTACCTTCTCTGGAAACACCATATATTTT,CASSITTGTFSGNTIYF,TRBV19,NA,TRBJ1-3,NA
TGTGCCAGCAGTTTAGGCCTCATCCGGGGCAACTATGGCTACACCTTC,CASSLGLIRGNYGYTF,TRBV28,NA,TRBJ1-2,NA
TGTGCCAGCAGCCGATTAGGACTAGCGGGATGGAATGAGCAGTTCTTC,CASSRLGLAGWNEQFF,TRBV7-8,NA,TRBJ2-1,TRBD2
TGTGCCAGCTCACCACTGGACAGCGGAAACACCATATATTTT,CASSPLDSGNTIYF,TRBV18,few,TRBJ1-3,NA
TGCGCCAGCAGCTTGATAGGTACAACTAATGAAAAACTGTTTTTT,CASSLIGTTNEKLFF,TRBV5-1,NA,TRBJ1-4,NA
TGTGCCAGCAGTTTCCGGGACAGGAACACCGGGGAGCTGTTTTTT,CASSFRDRNTGELFF,TRBV28,NA,TRBJ2-2,TRBD1
TGTGCCAGCAGCTTACGTCCAGACCCTTTTCAGAATGAGCAGTTCTTC,CASSLRPDPFQNEQFF,TRBV7-7,NA,TRBJ2-1,NA
TGTGCCAGCAGTTTACCAGGAGGGAACACTGAAGCTTTCTTT,CASSLPGGNTEAFF,TRBV28,NA,TRBJ1-1,NA
TGTGCCAGCAGAAGGGACTCGAGCTCCTACGAGCAGTACTTC,CASRRDSSSYEQYF,TRBV7-9,NA,TRBJ2-7,NA
TGTGCCAGCAGCCAAGATAGGGGAGACAGGGGGGACGGAAACACCATATATTTT,CASSQDRGDRGDGNTIYF,TRBV4-2,NA,TRBJ1-3,TRBD1
TGCGCCAGCAGCCAAGATCCCTCGCAGGGGGCTCTACGAAGGGCCAACGTCCTGACTTTC,CASSQDPSQGALRRANVLTF,TRBV4-3,NA,TRBJ2-6,TRBD1
TGTGCCAGCAGCCCAGGAGGGTTCGGAGGGAACCAAGAGACCCAGTACTTC,CASSPGGFGGNQETQYF,TRBV7-9,NA,TRBJ2-5,NA
TGTGCCAGCAGCCCAGGACTGCAGGGGAATGAAAAACTGTTTTTT,CASSPGLQGNEKLFF,TRBV7-9,once,TRBJ1-4,NA
TGCAGCGCCCCGGACAGGGAAGAGACCCAGTACTTC,CSAPDREETQYF,TRBV29-1,once,TRBJ2-5,TRBD1
TGTGCCAGCTCAGCAGGGGGTGGTACTGAAGCTTTCTTT,CASSAGGGTEAFF,TRBV18,NA,TRBJ1-1,TRBD1
TGTGCCAGCAGTACCGGGACTAGCGGATACGAGCAGTACTTC,CASSTGTSGYEQYF,TRBV7-2,once,TRBJ2-7,TRBD2
TGTGCCACTAAGGGGCCAGGGGCTTACAGCTCCTACGAGCAGTACTTC,CATKGPGAYSSYEQYF,TRBV19,NA,TRBJ2-7,NA
TGTGCCAGCTCTCCCCGCAGGGGAGACGGAGAGACCCAGTACTTC,CASSPRRGDGETQYF,TRBV18,NA,TRBJ2-5,NA
TGTGCCAGCAGCTTTGCCCAACCCCAAGAGACCCAGTACTTC,CASSFAQPQETQYF,TRBV5-5,NA,TRBJ2-5,NA
TGTGCCAGCAGCCCCTGGGATCAATTCTCTGGAAACACCATATATTTT,CASSPWDQFSGNTIYF,TRBV13,NA,TRBJ1-3,NA
TGCGCCAGCAGTCAATCAGGCAGGAGATCCTACGAGCAGTACTTC,CASSQSGRRSYEQYF,TRBV23-1,NA,TRBJ2-7,NA
TGTGCCAGCAGCCCAGGTGGGGTTTTGGCGGAGCCCCAGCATTTT,CASSPGGVLAEPQHF,TRBV7-2,NA,TRBJ1-5,NA
TGTGCCACCCGGGGAGGACCCAACTATGGCTACACCTTC,CATRGGPNYGYTF,TRBV6-5,once,TRBJ1-2,NA
TGTGCCACCAGCAGAGACAGGGGTGAAAAACTGTTTTTT,CATSRDRGEKLFF,TRBV15,NA,TRBJ1-4,NA
TGTGCCAGCAGCTTCACGGCCTACAATGAGCAGTTCTTC,CASSFTAYNEQFF,TRBV7-2,NA,TRBJ2-1,NA
TGTGCCAGTAGTATCAGGGAAACCTCAAGGCAGCAGTACTTC,CASSIRETSRQQYF,TRBV19,NA,TRBJ2-7,NA
TGTGCCAGCAGTTACGGTCAGACTGAAGCTTTCTTT,CASSYGQTEAFF,TRBV6-5,NA,TRBJ1-1,NA
TGTGCCACCCTACTCAGGGTTCCAGGCTATGGCTACACCTTC,CATLLRVPGYGYTF,TRBV6-1,NA,TRBJ1-2,NA
TGTGCCAGCAGCTCCCTACTACAAGAGACCCAGTACTTC,CASSSLLQETQYF,TRBV7-2,once,TRBJ2-5,NA
TGCGCCAGCAGCTTGGGGGCAGGGGTAGATACGCAGTATTTT,CASSLGAGVDTQYF,TRBV5-1,NA,TRBJ2-3,NA
TGTGCCAGCAGTTACGGACGGAACAATCAGCCCCAGCATTTT,CASSYGRNNQPQHF,TRBV6-5,once,TRBJ1-5,NA
TGTGCCAGCAGTGGAAACAGGGGCATGAACACCGGGGAGCTGTTTTTT,CASSGNRGMNTGELFF,TRBV6-6,NA,TRBJ2-2,TRBD1
TGTGCCAGCAGCCATCAGCGGGGGACTAGCATGCTCTACGAGCAGTACTTC,CASSHQRGTSMLYEQYF,TRBV4-2,NA,TRBJ2-7,TRBD2
TGTGCCTGGAGTGTACGGTTCAGGGGGCTGAAGAACAATCAGCCCCAGCATTTT,CAWSVRFRGLKNNQPQHF,TRBV30,once,TRBJ1-5,TRBD1
TGTGCCAGCAGTTACTCCGGGACAGGGGGTGATGGCTACACCTTC,CASSYSGTGGDGYTF,TRBV6-6,once,TRBJ1-2,TRBD1
TGTGCCAGCAGCTTGACAGGGGGCTTGCGTACCGGGGAGCTGTTTTTT,CASSLTGGLRTGELFF,TRBV7-9,NA,TRBJ2-2,TRBD1
TGTGCCAGCAGCCCCCTACAGGGAAATGAGCAGTTCTTC,CASSPLQGNEQFF,TRBV13,NA,TRBJ2-1,NA
TGTGCCAGCAGTCGGGACACCCTTGGGGATACGCAGTATTTT,CASSRDTLGDTQYF,TRBV2,NA,TRBJ2-3,NA
TGTGCCAGCAGCTCAGACAGGGCTGGAAACACCATATATTTT,CASSSDRAGNTIYF,TRBV7-9,once,TRBJ1-3,TRBD1
TGTGCCAGCAGTCTGTCCGGGTTGCTCACCCAGTACTTC,CASSLSGLLTQYF,TRBV6-5,NA,TRBJ2-5,NA
TGTGCCAGCAGCTTAGGGTCACAGCTTGAGGATGGGGAGCAGTACTTC,CASSLGSQLEDGEQYF,TRBV11-3,NA,TRBJ2-7,NA
TGTGCCAGTAGGGATGGACCCTCGAATCAGCCCCAGCATTTT,CASRDGPSNQPQHF,TRBV19,NA,TRBJ1-5,NA
TGCGCCAGCAGCTTGGGCGGACTCTCTGGGGCCAACGTCCTGACTTTC,CASSLGGLSGANVLTF,TRBV5-1,NA,TRBJ2-6,NA
TGCAGTGCTACCGCAGAGACCCAGTACTTC,CSATAETQYF,TRBV20-1,NA,TRBJ2-5,NA
TGTGCCAGCAGTGGCCACATTTTCTACGAGCAGTACTTC,CASSGHIFYEQYF,TRBV6-1,NA,TRBJ2-7,NA
TGTGCCAGCAGCCCGGGGGGGGGCGCCTACGAGCAGTACTTC,CASSPGGGAYEQYF,TRBV5-4,NA,TRBJ2-7,TRBD2
TGTGCCAGCTCCCGGGCCCTACCCGCAACTAATGAAAAACTGTTTTTT,CASSRALPATNEKLFF,TRBV18,NA,TRBJ1-4,NA
TGTGCCAGCAGTGGACAGGGTAGCCACTATGGCTACACCTTC,CASSGQGSHYGYTF,TRBV28,NA,TRBJ1-2,TRBD1
TGTGCCTTCCAGGGCGGGACCCCCTTCGAGCAGTACTTC,CAFQGGTPFEQYF,TRBV5-4,NA,TRBJ2-7,NA
TGCAGTGCTGGGGCAACCGAGCATTTT,CSAGATEHF,TRBV20-1,few,TRBJ1-5,NA
TGTGCCAGCAGTGATCTCTCCACAGATACGCAGTATTTT,CASSDLSTDTQYF,TRBV25-1,NA,TRBJ2-3,NA
TGTGCCAGCAGCCTAAAGACGGAGAACACTGAAGCTTTCTTT,CASSLKTENTEAFF,TRBV4-2,NA,TRBJ1-1,NA
TGTGCCAGCAGTTTGCCCGGATCTATTAACTATGGCTACACCTTC,CASSLPGSINYGYTF,TRBV28,NA,TRBJ1-2,NA